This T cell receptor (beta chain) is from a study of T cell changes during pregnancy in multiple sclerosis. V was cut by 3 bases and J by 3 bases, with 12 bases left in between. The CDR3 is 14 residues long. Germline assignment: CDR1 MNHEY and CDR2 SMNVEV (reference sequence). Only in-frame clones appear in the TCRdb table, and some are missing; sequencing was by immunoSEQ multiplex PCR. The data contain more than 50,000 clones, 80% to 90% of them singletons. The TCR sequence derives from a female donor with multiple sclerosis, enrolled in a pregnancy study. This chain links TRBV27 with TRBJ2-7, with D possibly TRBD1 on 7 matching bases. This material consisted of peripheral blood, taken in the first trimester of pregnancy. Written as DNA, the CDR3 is TGTGCCAGCAGTTTTGGAGGGGGCGGCTACGAGCAGTACTTC. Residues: CASSFGGGGYEQYF.